Reported below is one T cell receptor (beta chain). The germline CDR1 and CDR2 sequences are SGHTA and FQGTGA. The CDR3 is made up of 13 amino acids. The V gene lost 5 bases and the J gene lost 4 bases, with 11 bases spanning the gap. The entry originates in a study of TIL therapy for anti-PD-1-resistant metastatic lung cancer. This was the immunoSEQ v3 assay. Libraries were prepared by immunoSEQ multiplex PCR; TCRdb keeps only in-frame clonotypes and omits some of them. This sample carries approximately 92,000 clones, 55% to 75% of them seen once, and the ten largest clones take about 10%. Time point denoted: pre-treatment sample, taken before nivolumab and TIL therapy. The tumor samples were excised metastases, mostly pleural nodules or supraclavicular lymph nodes.

The chain has TRBV7-3 and TRBJ2-5; D is undetermined. The input for sequencing was tumor tissue, taken at baseline. The receptor's source is a person aged 25-85 years with non-small cell lung cancer. CDR3 sequence reads: CASSRSVSETQYF. In nucleotides, the CDR3 is TGTGCCAGCAGCAGAAGTGTCTCAGAGACCCAGTACTTC.